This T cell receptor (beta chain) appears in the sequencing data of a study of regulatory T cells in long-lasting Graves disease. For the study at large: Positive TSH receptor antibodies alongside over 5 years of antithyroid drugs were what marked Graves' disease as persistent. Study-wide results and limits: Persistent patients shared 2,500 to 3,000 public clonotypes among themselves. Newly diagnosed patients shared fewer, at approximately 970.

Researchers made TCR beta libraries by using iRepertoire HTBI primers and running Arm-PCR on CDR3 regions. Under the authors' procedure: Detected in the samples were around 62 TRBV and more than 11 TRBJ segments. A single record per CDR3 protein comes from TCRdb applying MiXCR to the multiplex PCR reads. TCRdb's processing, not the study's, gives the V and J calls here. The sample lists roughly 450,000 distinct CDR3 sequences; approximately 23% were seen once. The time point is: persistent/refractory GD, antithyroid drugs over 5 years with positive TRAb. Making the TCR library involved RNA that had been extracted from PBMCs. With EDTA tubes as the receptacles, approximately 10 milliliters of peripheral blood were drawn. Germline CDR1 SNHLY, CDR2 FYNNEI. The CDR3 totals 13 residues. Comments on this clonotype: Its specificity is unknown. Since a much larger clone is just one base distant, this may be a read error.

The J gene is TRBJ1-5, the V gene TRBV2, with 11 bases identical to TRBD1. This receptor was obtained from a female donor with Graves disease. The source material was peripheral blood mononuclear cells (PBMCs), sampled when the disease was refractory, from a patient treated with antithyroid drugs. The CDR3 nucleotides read TGTGCCGGCAGGGGGGACAGGGGGCAGCCCCAGCATTTT. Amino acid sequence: CAGRGDRGQPQHF.